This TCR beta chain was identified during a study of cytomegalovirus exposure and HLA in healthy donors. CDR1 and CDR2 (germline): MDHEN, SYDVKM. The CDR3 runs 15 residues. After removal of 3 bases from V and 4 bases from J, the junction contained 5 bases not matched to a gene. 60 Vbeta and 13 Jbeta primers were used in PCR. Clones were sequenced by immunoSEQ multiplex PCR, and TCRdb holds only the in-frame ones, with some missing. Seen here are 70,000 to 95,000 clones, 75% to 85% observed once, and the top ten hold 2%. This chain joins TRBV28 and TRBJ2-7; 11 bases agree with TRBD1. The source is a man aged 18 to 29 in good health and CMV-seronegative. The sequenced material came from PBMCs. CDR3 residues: CASSFTGTGGYEQYF. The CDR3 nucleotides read TGTGCCAGCAGTTTCACCGGGACAGGGGGTTACGAGCAGTACTTC.